Below, 3 T cell receptor beta chains from the same sample are listed, as sequenced in a study of cytomegalovirus exposure and HLA in healthy donors. The PCR employed 60 Vbeta primers together with 13 Jbeta primers. Generated by immunoSEQ multiplex PCR, the TCRdb table keeps only in-frame clones and is missing some. Of some 190,000 clones in the sample, around four fifths were seen once. The specimen sequenced was PBMCs. The receptors stem from a young man in good health and CMV-seronegative.

The table lists this clone with a few counts. The J gene is TRBJ2-5, the V gene TRBV5-4; D is ambiguous. Germline-derived CDR1 and CDR2 are SGHNT and YYREEE (reference sequence). This CDR3 region has 13 residues. Trimming left V 0 bases short and J 3 bases short, with 6 bases between. The DNA of the CDR3 is TGTGCCAGCAGCTTGGGACACAAAGAGACCCAGTACTTC. It codes for CASSLGHKETQYF.

The gene calls are TRBV18 and TRBJ2-3, with D possibly being TRBD1 (5 bases). The CDR3 contains 14 residues. The V and J ends lost 5 bases and 0 bases respectively, with 9 bases between them. Germline loops: CDR1 KGHSH, CDR2 LQKENI. The CDR3 loop reads CASSSTASTDTQYF. The CDR3 nucleotides read TGTGCCAGCTCATCGACAGCGAGCACAGATACGCAGTATTTT.

The chain carries TRBV2 and TRBJ2-5, with a tentative D call TRBD1 (5 bases). The V and J ends lost 8 bases and 2 bases respectively, with 15 bases between them. The CDR3 is made up of 14 amino acids. The germline V gene has CDR1 SNHLY and CDR2 FYNNEI. In nucleotides, the CDR3 is TGTGCCAGCGGTAATAGGGGTCGGCAAGAGACCCAGTACTTC. Residues: CASGNRGRQETQYF.